The 19 T cell receptor beta chains presented below share a single source sample, sequenced in a study of metastatic and nonmetastatic thyroid tumors. Via MiXCR, TCRdb re-called the PCR reads. The data contain about 70,000 clones, less than 20% of them singletons. Patients had received no treatment of any kind before thyroid surgery. Material for sequencing was blood. The source is a female donor with papillary thyroid cancer or a benign thyroid nodule (not recorded which). Some clones in this sample may be carry-over from other donors' samples.

This clone was observed many times. This chain links TRBV18 with TRBJ1-2; TRBD1 might be the D (5 bases). The germline CDR1 and CDR2 sequences are KGHSH and LQKENI. The CDR3 runs to 13 residues. Trimming shortened V by 3 bases and J by 5 bases, and 10 bases separated the two germline ends. Here the CDR3 DNA reads TGTGCCAGCTCACCGGGGGAGACTTATGGCTACACCTTC. Translation gives CASSPGETYGYTF.

This clone was recorded at least ten times. The J gene is TRBJ1-3, the V gene TRBV11-2, with a weak D call TRBD1 (5 bases). The germline CDR1 and CDR2 sequences are SGHAT and FQNNGV. The CDR3 totals 14 residues. Trimming stripped 5 bases from V and 0 bases from J, with 8 bases between. This chain's CDR3 is CASSNRGSGNTIYF. In DNA form, the CDR3 reads TGTGCCAGCAGCAATAGGGGCTCTGGAAACACCATATATTTT.

This clone showed up many times. The chain combines TRBV7-2 with TRBJ1-6, with 11 bases that match TRBD1. Looked up from germline, CDR1 is SGHTA and CDR2 is FQGNSA. Germline trimming cut 5 bases from V and 10 bases from J; bases unmatched to any gene: 7. CDR3 length equals 15 residues. The CDR3 region has the DNA TGTGCCAGCAGCGGCAGGGACAGGGGGTTGTCACCCCTCCACTTT. Translated, it gives CASSGRDRGLSPLHF.

The chain employs TRBV20-1 and TRBJ2-7, with 10 bases identical to TRBD1. The CDR3 runs to 15 residues. The germline V gene encodes CDR1 DFQATT and CDR2 SNEGSKA (reference sequence). V gave up 3 bases and J gave up 4 bases; unmatched junction bases: 9. The CDR3 bases are TGCAGTGCTAGGCTCTCTCCGGACAGGGGGTACGAGCAGTACTTC. It encodes CSARLSPDRGYEQYF.

This clone was seen many times. The rearrangement joins TRBV10-2 to TRBJ2-7; TRBD2 agrees at 10 bases. This CDR3 is built from 15 residues. With V trimmed by 0 bases and J by 6 bases, 5 bases remained unmatched. Germline loops: CDR1 WSHSY, CDR2 SAAADI. The CDR3 reads CASSESASGSGEQYF. DNA of the CDR3: TGCGCCAGCAGTGAGTCGGCTAGCGGGAGTGGCGAGCAGTACTTC.

There are many counts of this clone. This chain joins TRBV20-1 and TRBJ2-1; 12 bases are shared with TRBD2. The CDR3 has 17 amino acids. The junction had 19 bases not matched to a gene; V was cut back by 6 bases and J by 10 bases. Germline CDR1 and CDR2: DFQATT and SNEGSKA (reference sequence). The CDR3 loop reads CSARGGRGLAGRREQFF. CDR3 nucleotide sequence: TGCAGTGCCAGGGGGGGTCGGGGACTAGCGGGTCGCAGGGAGCAGTTCTTC.

This clone has a count of ten or more. The genes are TRBV30 and TRBJ1-5; 10 positions match TRBD1. CDR3 length: 15 amino acids. J lost 4 bases, V lost 2 bases, and 5 bases had no gene match. Germline CDR1 reads GTSNPN; CDR2 reads SVGIG (reference sequence). The CDR3 nucleotides read TGTGCCTGGAGTCTAGTGGGACAGGGGAATCAGCCCCAGCATTTT. Translating gives CAWSLVGQGNQPQHF. The variable domain in full, with the rest retrieved from reference TRBV30 and TRBJ1-5, is SQTIHQWPATLVQPVGSPLSLECTVEGTSNPNLYWYRQAAGRGLQLLFYSVGIGQISSEVPQNLSASRPQDRQFILSSKKLLLSDSGFYLCAWSLVGQGNQPQHFGDGTRLSIL.

The sample holds many counts of this clone. The chain couples TRBV6-2 or TRBV6-3 to TRBJ2-1; TRBD1 matches at 9 bases. In germline, CDR1 is MNHEY, CDR2 SVGEGT. The CDR3 runs 15 residues. V shed 6 bases, J shed 7 bases, and the junction held 10 bases outside the gene matches. The CDR3 DNA sequence: TGTGCCAGCAGACCTACGGGACAGGGTACGAATGAGCAGTTCTTC. Translated, it gives CASRPTGQGTNEQFF.

This clone was seen many times. The chain joins TRBV5-6 to TRBJ2-7, with TRBD2 as a possible D gene (6 bases). The germline gives CDR1 SGHDT, CDR2 YYEEEE. V lost 3 bases and J lost 4, with 14 bases in between. The CDR3 is 14 amino acids. The CDR3, as DNA: TGTGCCAGCAGCTCGGGTAGCGGCGTATACGAGCAGTACTTC. This translates into CASSSGSGVYEQYF.

This clone has at least ten counts. The chain has TRBV6-5 and TRBJ2-1, with 11 bases matching TRBD1. The CDR3 contains 18 residues. Germline-derived CDR1 and CDR2 are MNHEY and SVGAGI. With V trimmed by 7 bases and J by 5 bases, 16 bases remained unmatched. The CDR3 DNA follows: TGTGCCAGCACTCCTGGACAGGGGGCCACAACATCCCACAATGAGCAGTTCTTC. It specifies CASTPGQGATTSHNEQFF.

There are many counts of this clone. The rearrangement links TRBV7-3 to TRBJ1-2; D not certain. Trimming cost V 1 base and J 1 base, with 7 bases left between them. The CDR3 contains 14 residues. Per the germline V gene, CDR1 is SGHTA and CDR2 is FQGTGA. CDR3 sequence: CASSLSANNYGYTF. CDR3 coding DNA: TGTGCCAGCAGCTTAAGCGCAAATAACTATGGCTACACCTTC.

This rearrangement joins TRBV2 to TRBJ2-7, with D possibly matching TRBD2 (6 bases). The CDR3 extends over 14 amino acids. Trimming stripped 6 bases from V and 7 bases from J, with 19 bases between. Germline V CDR1 and CDR2: SNHLY, FYNNEI. The CDR3 DNA sequence: TGTGCCAGCAGCCCCCAACTGGGGGGATCGGAGCAGTACTTC. This encodes CASSPQLGGSEQYF.

Many counts were recorded for this clone. The gene calls are TRBV11-1 and TRBJ2-7, with TRBD2 matching 9 bases. The CDR3 length is 17 residues. CDR1 and CDR2 from the germline V gene are SGHAT and FQDESV (reference sequence). V shed 0 bases and J 7 bases; nucleotides not matched to a gene: 13. CDR3 coding DNA: TGTGCCAGCAGCTTAGCCGAGGTAGCGGGAGTACTCGTGGAGCAGTACTTC. Encoded protein: CASSLAEVAGVLVEQYF.

CDR3 residues: CASSVVSCLADTDTQYF. The CDR3 coding sequence is TGTGCCAGCAGCGTAGTAAGTTGTCTAGCGGACACAGATACGCAGTATTTT. The rearrangement joins TRBV9 to TRBJ2-3; the match to TRBD2 covers 7 bases. This CDR3 contains 17 residues. CDR1 SGDLS and CDR2 YYNGEE come from the germline V gene. Trimming cost V 0 bases and J 2 bases; bases outside gene matches: 9.

Many counts were recorded for this clone. The rearrangement joins TRBV11-2 to TRBJ1-5; the D gene is possibly TRBD1 (5 bases). Germline values: CDR1 SGHAT, CDR2 FQNNGV. With 0 bases removed from V and 3 bases from J, the gap between germline ends came to 9 bases. There are 15 residues in the CDR3. CDR3: CASSLEAGLNQPQHF. In nucleotides, the CDR3 is TGTGCCAGCAGCTTAGAGGCGGGACTCAATCAGCCCCAGCATTTT. Full variable domain (missing parts from reference TRBV11-2 and TRBJ1-5): EAGVAQSPRYKIIEKRQSVAFWCNPISGHATLYWYQQILGQGPKLLIQFQNNGVVDDSQLPKDRFSAERLKGVDSTLKIQPAKLEDSAVYLCASSLEAGLNQPQHFGDGTRLSIL.

This clone appeared many times. The chain couples TRBV27 to TRBJ2-2; 11 positions agree with TRBD2. CDR1 is MNHEY, CDR2 SMNVEV, per germline (reference sequence). The length of the CDR3 is 15 residues. The V gene end was trimmed by 1 base and the J gene end by 5 bases; junction bases not matched to a gene: 0. In nucleotides, the CDR3 is TGTGCCAGCAGTTTATGGACTAGCGGGACCGGGGAGCTGTTTTTT. Protein: CASSLWTSGTGELFF.

This clone was seen repeatedly, ten times or more. The J gene is TRBJ2-3, the V gene TRBV20-1; D gene uncertain. Germline loops: CDR1 DFQATT, CDR2 SNEGSKA (reference sequence). V gave up 0 bases and J gave up 0 bases, with 10 bases separating them. The CDR3 spans 15 residues. In nucleotides, the CDR3 is TGCAGTGCTAGAGAGGTTGAGCTAAGCACAGATACGCAGTATTTT. Amino acids: CSAREVELSTDTQYF.

This clone came up many times. The chain combines TRBV7-9 with TRBJ2-2, with D perhaps TRBD1 or TRBD2 (5 bases each). The germline V and J ends were trimmed by 5 bases and 5 bases, with 15 bases remaining between them. CDR3 size: 15 residues. CDR1 SEHNR and CDR2 FQNEAQ come from the germline V gene (reference sequence). The CDR3 loop is CASSPLGEGTGELFF. Written as DNA, the CDR3 is TGTGCCAGCAGCCCGCTGGGGGAAGGGACCGGGGAGCTGTTTTTT.

The genes are TRBV20-1 and TRBJ2-7; D ambiguous. CDR1 is DFQATT, CDR2 SNEGSKA, per germline (reference sequence). The CDR3 is 14 residues long. V gave up 1 base and J gave up 0 bases, with 10 bases separating them. The CDR3 loop reads CSARAVESSYEQYV. The CDR3 coding sequence is TGCAGTGCTAGAGCAGTGGAAAGCTCCTACGAGCAGTACGTC.